This T cell receptor beta chain derives from a study of T cells in Graves' hyperthyroidism and ophthalmopathy. This clonotype showed up just a few times. The CDR3 regions of TCR beta were amplified from RNA transcripts. The study used the HTBI primer set for a first-round RT-PCR of the TCR CDR3. TCRdb itself ran the multiplex PCR reads through MiXCR, one entry per CDR3 protein. The sample holds about 480,000 distinct CDR3 sequences, 14% seen once. Thyroid ultrasound, orbital computed tomography, clinical symptoms, and serum thyroxine and TRAb underpinned diagnoses. The V and J ends lost 5 bases and 2 bases, in that order; junction bases with no gene match: 9. Germline V gene data show CDR1 as DFQATT and CDR2 as SNEGSKA (reference sequence). This CDR3 contains 15 residues.

The chain employs TRBV20-1 and TRBJ2-3, with 8 bases fitting TRBD1. The sequence derives from a woman younger than 35 with Graves' hyperthyroidism. Sample: blood. The CDR3 is CSAVRDRLYTDTQYF. The CDR3 DNA sequence: TGCAGTGCTGTCCGGGACAGGCTCTACACAGATACGCAGTATTTT.